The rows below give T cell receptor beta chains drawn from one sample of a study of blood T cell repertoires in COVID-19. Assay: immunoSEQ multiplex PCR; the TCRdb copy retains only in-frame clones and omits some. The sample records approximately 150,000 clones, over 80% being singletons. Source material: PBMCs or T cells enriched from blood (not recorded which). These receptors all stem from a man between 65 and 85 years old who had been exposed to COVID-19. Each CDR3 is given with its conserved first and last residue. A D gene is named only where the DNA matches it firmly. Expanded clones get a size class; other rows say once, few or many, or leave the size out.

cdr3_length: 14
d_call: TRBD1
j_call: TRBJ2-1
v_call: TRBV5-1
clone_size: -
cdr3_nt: TGCGCCAGCAGCTTGGGGGCAGGGGGCGATGAGCAGTTCTTC
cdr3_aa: CASSLGAGGDEQFF

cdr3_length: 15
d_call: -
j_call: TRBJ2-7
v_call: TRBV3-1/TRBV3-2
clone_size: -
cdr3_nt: TGTGCCAGCACCCCCGGAGGGACTCGGCTTGGCGAGCAGTACTTC
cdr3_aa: CASTPGGTRLGEQYF

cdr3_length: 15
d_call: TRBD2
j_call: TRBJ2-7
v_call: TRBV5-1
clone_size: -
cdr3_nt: TGCGCCAGCAGCGAAGGGACTAGCGGAACCTACGAGCAGTACTTC
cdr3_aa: CASSEGTSGTYEQYF

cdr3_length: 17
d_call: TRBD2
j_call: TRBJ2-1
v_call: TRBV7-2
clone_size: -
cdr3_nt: TGTGCCAGCAGCCCCCGTCCCGGGACTAGCGGATACAATGAGCAGTTCTTC
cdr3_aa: CASSPRPGTSGYNEQFF

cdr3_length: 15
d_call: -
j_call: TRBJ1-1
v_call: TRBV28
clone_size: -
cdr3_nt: TGTGCCAGCTTAACACCCGGGGGTAGGAGGGCTGAAGCTTTCTTT
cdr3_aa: CASLTPGGRRAEAFF

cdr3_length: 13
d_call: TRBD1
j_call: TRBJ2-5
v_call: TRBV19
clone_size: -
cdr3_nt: TGTGCCACCCAGGGACAGGGGATGGGGACCCAGTACTTC
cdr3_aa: CATQGQGMGTQYF

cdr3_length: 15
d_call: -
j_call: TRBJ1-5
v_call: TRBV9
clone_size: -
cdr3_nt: TGTGCCAGCAGCAACCCGATGGGGCCTAATCAGCCCCAGCATTTT
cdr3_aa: CASSNPMGPNQPQHF

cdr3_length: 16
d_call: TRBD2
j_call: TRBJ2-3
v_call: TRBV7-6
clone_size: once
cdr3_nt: TGTGCCAGCAGGGCTACGACTAGCGCTAGCACAGATACGCAGTATTTT
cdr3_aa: CASRATTSASTDTQYF

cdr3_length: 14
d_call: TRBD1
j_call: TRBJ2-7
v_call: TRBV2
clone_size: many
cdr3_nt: TGTGCCAGCAGTCCCACGGGACAGTCCTACGAGCAGTACTTC
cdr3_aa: CASSPTGQSYEQYF

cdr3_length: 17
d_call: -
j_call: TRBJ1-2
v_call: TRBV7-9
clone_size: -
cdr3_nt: TGTGCCAGCAGCTCGGGGGTAATAACCGGGAGTATCTATGGCTACACCTTC
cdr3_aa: CASSSGVITGSIYGYTF

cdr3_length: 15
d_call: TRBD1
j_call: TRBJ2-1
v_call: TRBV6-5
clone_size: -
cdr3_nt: TGTGCCAGCAGTTTACCGGGACAGGGGTACAATGAGCAGTTCTTC
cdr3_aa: CASSLPGQGYNEQFF

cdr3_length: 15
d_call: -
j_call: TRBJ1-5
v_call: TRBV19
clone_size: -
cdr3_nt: TGTGCCAGTAGTATTTCCGGGAGGAGCAATCAGCCCCAGCATTTT
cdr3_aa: CASSISGRSNQPQHF

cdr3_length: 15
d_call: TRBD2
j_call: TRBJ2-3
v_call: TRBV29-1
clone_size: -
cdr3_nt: TGCAGCGTTGCCGGACTAGCGGGGGGGACAGATACGCAGTATTTT
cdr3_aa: CSVAGLAGGTDTQYF

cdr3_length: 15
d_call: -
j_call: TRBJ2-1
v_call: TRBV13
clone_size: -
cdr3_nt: TGTGCCAGCAGCCCCCGGGGTGGAGAGTACAATGAGCAGTTCTTC
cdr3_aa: CASSPRGGEYNEQFF

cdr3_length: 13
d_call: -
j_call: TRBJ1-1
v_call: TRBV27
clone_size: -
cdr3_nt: TGTGCCAGCGGGACAAAGATGAACACTGAAGCTTTCTTT
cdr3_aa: CASGTKMNTEAFF

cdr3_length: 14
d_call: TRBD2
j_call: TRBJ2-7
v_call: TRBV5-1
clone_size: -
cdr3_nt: TGCGCCAGCAGCTTGGACCTAGCGGAAACCGAGCAGTACTTC
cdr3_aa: CASSLDLAETEQYF

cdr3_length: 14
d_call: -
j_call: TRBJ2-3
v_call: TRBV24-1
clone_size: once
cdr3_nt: TGTGCCACCAGCAGCGGGTATAGCACAGATACGCAGTATTTT
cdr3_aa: CATSSGYSTDTQYF

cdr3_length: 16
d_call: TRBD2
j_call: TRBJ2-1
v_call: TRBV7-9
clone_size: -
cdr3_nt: TGTGCCAGCACCCCCCGGGGGGGAGGGTTTAACAATGAGCAGTTCTTC
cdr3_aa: CASTPRGGGFNNEQFF

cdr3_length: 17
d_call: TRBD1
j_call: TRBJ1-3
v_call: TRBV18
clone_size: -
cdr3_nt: TGTGCCAGCTCAGGGACGGGACAGAAATTCTCTGGAAACACCATATATTTT
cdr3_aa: CASSGTGQKFSGNTIYF

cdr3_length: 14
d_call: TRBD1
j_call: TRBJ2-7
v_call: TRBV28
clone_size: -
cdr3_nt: TGTGCCAGCAGCCGGACAGGGTTCGTCTACGAGCAGTACTTC
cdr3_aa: CASSRTGFVYEQYF

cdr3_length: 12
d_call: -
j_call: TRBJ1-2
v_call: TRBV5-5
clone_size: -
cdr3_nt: TGTGCCAGCAGTCCTGGCAGCTATGGCTACACCTTC
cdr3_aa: CASSPGSYGYTF

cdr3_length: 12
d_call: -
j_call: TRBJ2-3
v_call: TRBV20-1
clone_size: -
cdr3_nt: TGCAGTGCTAGTCGCGTCACAGATACGCAGTATTTT
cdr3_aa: CSASRVTDTQYF

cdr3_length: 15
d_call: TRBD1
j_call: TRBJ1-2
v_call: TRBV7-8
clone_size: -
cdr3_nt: TGTGCCAGCAGCGCAGGACAGGGGGCTGATGGTGGCTACACCTTC
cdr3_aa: CASSAGQGADGGYTF

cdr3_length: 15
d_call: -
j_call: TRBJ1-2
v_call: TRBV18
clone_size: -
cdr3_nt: TGTGCCAGCTCACCCCCGGGGGGACGGGGATATGGCTACACCTTC
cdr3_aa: CASSPPGGRGYGYTF

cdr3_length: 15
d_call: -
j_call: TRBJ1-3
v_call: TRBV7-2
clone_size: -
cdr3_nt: TGTGCCAGCAGCCCCCAGGGGCCATCTGGAAACACCATATATTTT
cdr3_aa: CASSPQGPSGNTIYF

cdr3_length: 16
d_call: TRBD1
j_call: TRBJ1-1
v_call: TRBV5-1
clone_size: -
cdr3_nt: TGCGCCAGCAGCCCCGGACAGGGGGCGGCGGGCACTGAAGCTTTCTTT
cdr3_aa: CASSPGQGAAGTEAFF

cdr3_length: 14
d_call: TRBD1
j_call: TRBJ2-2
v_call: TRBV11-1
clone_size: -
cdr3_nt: TGTGCCAGCCTTGCCGGGACAGGGTACGGGGAGCTGTTTTTT
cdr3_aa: CASLAGTGYGELFF

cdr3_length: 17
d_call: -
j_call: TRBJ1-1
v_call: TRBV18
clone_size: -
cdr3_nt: TGTGCCAGCTCACCAAGAAGGAGGGAAGCGTCGGACACTGAAGCTTTCTTT
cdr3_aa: CASSPRRREASDTEAFF

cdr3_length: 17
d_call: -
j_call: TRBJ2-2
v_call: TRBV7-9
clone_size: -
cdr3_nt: TGTGCCAGCAGCCCCTACGTGGGGGCCACGAACACCGGGGAGCTGTTTTTT
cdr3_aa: CASSPYVGATNTGELFF

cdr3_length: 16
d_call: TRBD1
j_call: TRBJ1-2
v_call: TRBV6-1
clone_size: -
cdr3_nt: TGTGCCAGCAGTGGACAGGGGCTGTCTACGGGCTATGGCTACACCTTC
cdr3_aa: CASSGQGLSTGYGYTF

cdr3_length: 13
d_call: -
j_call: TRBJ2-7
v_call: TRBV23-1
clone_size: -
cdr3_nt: TGCGCCAGCGGGCCGGGGTACTCCTACGAGCAGTACTTC
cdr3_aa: CASGPGYSYEQYF

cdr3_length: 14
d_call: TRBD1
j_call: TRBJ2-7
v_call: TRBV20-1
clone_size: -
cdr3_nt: TGCAGTGCTAGTGGACAGGGGGGTACCTACGAGCAGTACTTC
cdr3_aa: CSASGQGGTYEQYF

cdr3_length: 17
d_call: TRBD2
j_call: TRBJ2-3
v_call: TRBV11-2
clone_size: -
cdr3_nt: TGTGCCAGCAGCTCCTTTCTAGCGGGAGAGAGTTGGGATACGCAGTATTTT
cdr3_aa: CASSSFLAGESWDTQYF

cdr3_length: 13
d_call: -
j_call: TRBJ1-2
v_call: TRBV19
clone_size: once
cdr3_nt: TGTGCCAGTAGTGGAGGAAGGGATTATGGCTACACCTTC
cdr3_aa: CASSGGRDYGYTF

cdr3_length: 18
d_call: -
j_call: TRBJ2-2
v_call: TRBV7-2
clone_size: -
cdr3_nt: TGTGCCAGCAGCGGACCGCAGAGGGCGGCTTTCGGCACCGGGGAGCTGTTTTTT
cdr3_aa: CASSGPQRAAFGTGELFF

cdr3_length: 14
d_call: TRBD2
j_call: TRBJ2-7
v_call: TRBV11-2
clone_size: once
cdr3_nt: TGTGCCAGCAGCTTAAGCGGGGCTTCCTACGAGCAGTACTTC
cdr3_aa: CASSLSGASYEQYF

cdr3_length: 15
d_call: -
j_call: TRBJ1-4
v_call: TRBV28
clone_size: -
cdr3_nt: TGTGCCAGCAGTACCCCTCAGGGGTCTAATGAAAAACTGTTTTTT
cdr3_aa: CASSTPQGSNEKLFF

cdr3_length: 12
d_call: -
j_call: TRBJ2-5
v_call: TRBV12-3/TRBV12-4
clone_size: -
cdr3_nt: TGTGCCAGCAGCTCGGATGGAGGGGCCCAGTACTTC
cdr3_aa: CASSSDGGAQYF

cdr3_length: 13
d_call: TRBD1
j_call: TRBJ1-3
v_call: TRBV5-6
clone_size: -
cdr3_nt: TGTGCCAGCAGCACAGGGGTTGGAAACACCATATATTTT
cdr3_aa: CASSTGVGNTIYF

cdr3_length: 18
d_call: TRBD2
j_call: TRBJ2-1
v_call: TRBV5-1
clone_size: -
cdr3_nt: TGCGCCAGCAGCTCCCGCTTAAGGACTAGCGGAGAAATTCATGAGCAGTTCTTC
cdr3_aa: CASSSRLRTSGEIHEQFF

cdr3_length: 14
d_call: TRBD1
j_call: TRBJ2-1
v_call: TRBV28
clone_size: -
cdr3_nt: TGTGCCAGCAGCTCACACGGGACAGGCTATGAGCAGTTCTTC
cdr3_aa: CASSSHGTGYEQFF

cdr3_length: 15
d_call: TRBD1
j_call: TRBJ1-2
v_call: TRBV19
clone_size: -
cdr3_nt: TGTGCCAGTAGTGCCCCGGGACAGGGGAGGGATGGCTACACCTTC
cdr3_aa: CASSAPGQGRDGYTF

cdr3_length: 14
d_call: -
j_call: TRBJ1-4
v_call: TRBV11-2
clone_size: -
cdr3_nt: TGTGCCAGCAGCTTAGGTACATCTAATGAAAAACTGTTTTTT
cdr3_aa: CASSLGTSNEKLFF

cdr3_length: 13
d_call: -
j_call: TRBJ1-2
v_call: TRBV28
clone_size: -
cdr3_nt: TGTGCCAGCAGGATGGGGGGATCCGATGGCTACACCTTC
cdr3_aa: CASRMGGSDGYTF

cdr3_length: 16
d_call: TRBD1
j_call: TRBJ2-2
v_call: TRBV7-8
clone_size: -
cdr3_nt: TGTGCCAGCAGCCCAAACAATGACAGGGTCGGCGGGGAGCTGTTTTTT
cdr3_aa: CASSPNNDRVGGELFF

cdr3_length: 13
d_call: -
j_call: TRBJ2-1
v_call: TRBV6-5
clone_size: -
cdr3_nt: TGTGCCAGCACCACAGCACTTCTCAATGAGCAGTTCTTC
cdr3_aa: CASTTALLNEQFF

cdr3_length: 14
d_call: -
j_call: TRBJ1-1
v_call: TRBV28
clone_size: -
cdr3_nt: TGTGCCAGCAGTTTAGTGGCCGAGAACACTGAAGCTTTCTTT
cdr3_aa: CASSLVAENTEAFF

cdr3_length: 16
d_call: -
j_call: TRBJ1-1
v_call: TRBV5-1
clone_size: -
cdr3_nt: TGCGCCAGCAGCTTGGTAGGGGCAGGTATGAACACTGAAGCTTTCTTT
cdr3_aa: CASSLVGAGMNTEAFF

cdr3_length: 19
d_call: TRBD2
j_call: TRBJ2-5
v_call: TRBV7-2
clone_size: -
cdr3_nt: TGTGCCAGCAGCCCAACTATCGGACGGAGACTAGCGGCACAAGAGACCCAGTACTTC
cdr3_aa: CASSPTIGRRLAAQETQYF

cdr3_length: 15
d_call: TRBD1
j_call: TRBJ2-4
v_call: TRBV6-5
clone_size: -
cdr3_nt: TGTGCCAGCAGTTACGATCCGGGACAGAGGAACATTCAGTACTTC
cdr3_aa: CASSYDPGQRNIQYF

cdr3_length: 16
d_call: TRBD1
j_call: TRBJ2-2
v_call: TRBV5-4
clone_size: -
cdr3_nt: TGTGCCAGCAGCTCAACAGGGGGCACGAACACCGGGGAGCTGTTTTTT
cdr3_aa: CASSSTGGTNTGELFF

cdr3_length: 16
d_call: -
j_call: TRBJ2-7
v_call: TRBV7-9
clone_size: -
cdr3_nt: TGTGCCAGCAGCTTAGCCGGTGTTCCGGTTACCTACGAGCAGTACTTC
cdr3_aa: CASSLAGVPVTYEQYF

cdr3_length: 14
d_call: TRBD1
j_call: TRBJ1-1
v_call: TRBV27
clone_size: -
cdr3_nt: TGTGCCAGCCGGACTCCAGGGGGCCTGACTGAAGCTTTCTTT
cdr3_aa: CASRTPGGLTEAFF

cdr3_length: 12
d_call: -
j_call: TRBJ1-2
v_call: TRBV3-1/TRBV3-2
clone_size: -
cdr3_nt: TGTGCCAGCAGCCAAGAAGGAGGTGGCTACACCTTC
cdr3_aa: CASSQEGGGYTF

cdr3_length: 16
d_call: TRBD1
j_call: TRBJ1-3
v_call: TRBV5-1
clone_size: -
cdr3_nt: TGCGCCAGCAGCTTGGGGGCAGGGGGCCCTAGAAACACCATATATTTT
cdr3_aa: CASSLGAGGPRNTIYF

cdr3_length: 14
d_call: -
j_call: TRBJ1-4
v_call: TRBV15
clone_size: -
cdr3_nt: TGTGCCACCAGCAGATATGCAACTAATGAAAAACTGTTTTTT
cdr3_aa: CATSRYATNEKLFF

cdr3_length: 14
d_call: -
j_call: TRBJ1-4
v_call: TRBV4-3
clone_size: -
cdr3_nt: TGCGCCAGCAGCCAAGCTGTGAAGGGGGAAAAACTGTTTTTT
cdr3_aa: CASSQAVKGEKLFF

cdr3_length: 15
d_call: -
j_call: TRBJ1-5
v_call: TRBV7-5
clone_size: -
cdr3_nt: TGTGCCAGAAGCTTAGATAAGGAGAACCCTCAGCCCCAGCATTTT
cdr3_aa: CARSLDKENPQPQHF

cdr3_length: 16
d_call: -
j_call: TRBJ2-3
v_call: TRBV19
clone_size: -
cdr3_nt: TGTGCCAGTAGTATACGCCATCGGGAGAGCACAGATACGCAGTATTTT
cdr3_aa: CASSIRHRESTDTQYF